Following are 6 T cell receptor beta chains from one sample sequenced in a study of regulatory T cells in long-lasting Graves disease. Noted time point: persistent/refractory GD, antithyroid drugs over 5 years with positive TRAb. Generation of the TCR library employed RNA extracted from PBMCs. Sequencing libraries for TCR beta were prepared with iRepertoire HTBI primers and Arm-PCR of CDR3 regions. In TCRdb, the multiplex PCR reads were re-called with MiXCR into one record per CDR3 protein. The data show approximately 470,000 distinct CDR3 sequences, with around 21% seen just once and 7% to 9.5% held by the top ten. The specimen was peripheral blood mononuclear cells (PBMCs), collected when the disease was refractory, from a patient treated with antithyroid drugs. The receptors were gathered from a female donor with Graves disease.

The chain uses TRBV7-9 and TRBJ1-2; no clear D gene. Trimming left V 6 bases short and J 5 bases short, with 19 bases between. The germline gives CDR1 SEHNR, CDR2 FQNEAQ (reference sequence). The CDR3 covers 15 residues. The CDR3: CASRPEHDRPYGYTF. Written as DNA, the CDR3 is TGTGCCAGCAGGCCGGAACACGATAGACCTTATGGCTACACCTTC.

The genes are TRBV12-3 or TRBV12-4 and TRBJ2-6, with a weak D call TRBD1 (6 bases). V lost 5 bases and J lost 0, with 20 bases in between. This CDR3 comprises 19 residues. The CDR3 is CASSPTGFGPLSGANVLTF. CDR3 DNA: TGTGCCAGCAGTCCCACAGGGTTTGGCCCTCTCTCTGGGGCCAACGTCCTGACTTTC.

As regards this clonotype: Given a much more abundant clone one base away, this may be a read error. The chain joins TRBV6-1 to TRBJ1-2; TRBD1 matches 10 bases. This CDR3 has 13 residues. Germline CDR1 reads MNHNS; CDR2 reads SASEGT. The CDR3 loop is CVSGRTGGYGYTF. The CDR3 DNA is TGTGTCAGCGGAAGGACAGGGGGCTATGGCTACACCTTC.

In the case of this clonotype: It differs at one base from a far larger clone, so likely a read error. The rearrangement joins TRBV7-3 to TRBJ2-5; D may be TRBD1 or TRBD2 (5 bases each). The CDR3 is 13 residues long. The germline V gene has CDR1 SGHTA and CDR2 FQGTGA. CDR3 sequence: CASSFGVGETQHF. The CDR3 bases are TGTGCCAGCAGCTTTGGGGTGGGGGAGACCCAGCACTTC.

This clonotype was seen repeatedly, ten times or more. This sequence joins TRBV2 and TRBJ1-5; D not resolved. Trimming stripped 4 bases from V and 7 bases from J, with 11 bases between. This CDR3 region has 13 residues. Germline V gives CDR1 SNHLY, CDR2 FYNNEI. The CDR3 bases are TGTGCCAGCAGTGGAACTGGGGAGCAGCCCCAGCATTTT. This sequence encodes CASSGTGEQPQHF.

At least ten counts were recorded for this clonotype. V is TRBV2 and J is TRBJ1-6; D is uncertain. This CDR3 spans 13 amino acids. Germline V gene data show CDR1 as SNHLY and CDR2 as FYNNEI. V lost 6 bases and J 9 bases, leaving 12 bases between the germline ends. The CDR3 region is CASRPPRSSPLHF. DNA of the CDR3: TGTGCCAGCAGACCCCCTAGAAGTTCACCCCTCCACTTT.